A selection of T cell receptor beta chains follows, all from one sample in a study of metastatic and nonmetastatic thyroid tumors. TCRdb re-analyzed the PCR reads through MiXCR. Altogether 25,000 to 35,000 clones are present, about 15% being singletons, with the ten largest covering about 4.6%. What was sequenced was blood. Every receptor here comes from a female donor with papillary thyroid cancer or a benign thyroid nodule (not recorded which). Some clones in this sample may be carry-over from other donors' samples. Each CDR3 is given with its conserved first and last residue. A D gene is named only where the DNA matches it firmly. The size of a clone is reported for some rows only, either as once, few or many, or as a class for expanded clones.

d_call	clone_size	v_call	j_call	cdr3_length	cdr3_nt	cdr3_aa
.	many	TRBV5-1	TRBJ2-3	12	TGCGCCAGCAGCTCGAACACAGATACGCAGTATTTC	CASSSNTDTQYF
.	medium-sized	TRBV6-1	TRBJ2-1	13	TGTGCCAGCAGTGAAGCCACCTACAATGAGCAGTTCTTC	CASSEATYNEQFF
.	.	TRBV5-1	TRBJ2-2	16	TGCGCCAGCAGCCCTGGGACATGGTGGAACACCGGGGAGCTGTTTTTT	CASSPGTWWNTGELFF
.	many	TRBV19	TRBJ1-5	14	TGTGCCAGTAGTATACAGGGGAGCAATCAGCCCCAGCATTTT	CASSIQGSNQPQHF
.	.	TRBV6-1	TRBJ1-2	13	TGTGCCAGCAGTCGAGACAGGTTTGGTGGCTACACCTTC	CASSRDRFGGYTF
.	many	TRBV7-6	TRBJ2-3	17	TGTGCCAGCAGCTTAGGGACAAGCCGACTCAGCACAGATACGCAGTATTTT	CASSLGTSRLSTDTQYF
.	many	TRBV28	TRBJ1-1	12	TGTGCCAGCAGTTTGGCCCACACTGAAGCTTTCTTT	CASSLAHTEAFF
TRBD2	many	TRBV30	TRBJ2-1	14	TGTGCCTGGAGCCCTCTAGCGGGTTACAATGAGCAGTTCTTC	CAWSPLAGYNEQFF
.	many	TRBV6-1	TRBJ1-4	13	TGTGCCAGCGGCCTAGCCCAGGGTGAAAAACTGTTTTTT	CASGLAQGEKLFF
.	many	TRBV7-2	TRBJ1-6	17	TGTGCCAGCAGCTTAGGGCCGGTCGGGGGAAGTAATTCACCCCTCCACTTT	CASSLGPVGGSNSPLHF
.	.	TRBV7-7	TRBJ2-6	15	TGTGCTAACAGCTCCGGCAGGTCTGGGGCCAACGTCCTGACTTTC	CANSSGRSGANVLTF
.	once	TRBV20-1	TRBJ1-6	12	TGCAGTGCCGGAGAAGGGGGTTCACCCCTCCAATTT	CSAGEGGSPLQF
.	many	TRBV5-1	TRBJ2-7	14	TGCGCCAGCAGCTTCAGTAGCGGCTCCTACGAGCAGTACTTC	CASSFSSGSYEQYF
TRBD2	many	TRBV7-8	TRBJ2-7	17	TGTGCCAGCAGCTTAGTGAGTGGCGGGAGAGGACCCTACGAGCAGTACTTC	CASSLVSGGRGPYEQYF
TRBD1	.	TRBV7-2	TRBJ2-4	15	TGTGGCAGCAGCTGGGACAGGGGGAGGGAAAACATTCAGTACTTC	CGSSWDRGRENIQYF
TRBD2	.	TRBV24-1	TRBJ2-3	20	TGTGCCACCAGTGATTCTGGACTAGCGGGAGTGGGAACTAGCACAGATACGCAGTATTTT	CATSDSGLAGVGTSTDTQYF
TRBD2	many	TRBV3-1	TRBJ2-5	15	TGTGCCAGCAGCCCTGCCGGGACTAGAAGAGAGACCCAGTACTTC	CASSPAGTRRETQYF
TRBD2	many	TRBV7-8	TRBJ2-7	17	TGTGCCAGCAGCCCCAGGACTAGCGGGAGCCCCTCCTACGAGCAGTACTTC	CASSPRTSGSPSYEQYF
TRBD2	many	TRBV27	TRBJ2-2	15	TGTGCCAGCAGTTTTCTCCTGCGGGGGGGCGGGGAGCTGTTTTTT	CASSFLLRGGGELFF
.	many	TRBV3-1	TRBJ2-3	13	TGTGCCAGCAGCCCTGAGAGGGTAGATACGCAGTATTTT	CASSPERVDTQYF
TRBD1	many	TRBV6-1	TRBJ1-4	16	TGTGCCAGCAGTGAACACAGGGGGCGCACTAATGAAAAACTGTTTTTT	CASSEHRGRTNEKLFF
.	.	TRBV6-1	TRBJ2-3	15	TGTGCCAGCAGGGACGGGTGTGCTTACACAGATACGCGGTATTTT	CASRDGCAYTDTRYF
.	many	TRBV2	TRBJ2-5	11	TGTGCCAGCAGAGACCGGGGATACCAGTACTTC	CASRDRGYQYF
.	many	TRBV7-2	TRBJ2-4	14	TGTGCCAGCAGTTTTCGGTTAGCCAAAAACATTCAGTACTTC	CASSFRLAKNIQYF
.	once	TRBV3-1	TRBJ2-6	15	TGTGCCAGCAGCCCGCGGAGCTCTGGGGCCAACGTCCTGACTTTC	CASSPRSSGANVLTF
.	many	TRBV6-1	TRBJ1-3	15	TGTGCCAGCAGCCGGGACGTGCCAAACGGAAACACCATATATTTT	CASSRDVPNGNTIYF
.	many	TRBV9	TRBJ2-1	10	TGTGCCAGCGGCAATACCGAGCAGTTCTTC	CASGNTEQFF
TRBD1	many	TRBV5-6	TRBJ1-5	13	TGTGCCAGCAGCTGGGACAGGGGTCAGCCCCAGCATTTT	CASSWDRGQPQHF
.	many	TRBV28	TRBJ1-4	16	TGTGCCAGCAGTTTATTATCCAGGTTCGATAATGAAAAACTGTTTTTT	CASSLLSRFDNEKLFF
TRBD1	many	TRBV7-9	TRBJ1-2	15	TGTGCCAGCAGCTCCCGGGACAGGGACCCGTATGGCTACACCTTC	CASSSRDRDPYGYTF
TRBD2	few	TRBV19	TRBJ2-1	14	TGTGCCAGTAGTCAGCGGGAGAGAGCTCATGAGCAGTTCTTC	CASSQRERAHEQFF
TRBD1	medium-sized	TRBV6-5	TRBJ1-6	15	TGTGCCAGCAGTTACTCCGGACAGGGGGATTCACCCCTCCACTTT	CASSYSGQGDSPLHF
.	.	TRBV30	TRBJ1-5	14	TGTGCCTGGGGTGTTGCAATCTTCAATCAGCCCCAGCATTTT	CAWGVAIFNQPQHF